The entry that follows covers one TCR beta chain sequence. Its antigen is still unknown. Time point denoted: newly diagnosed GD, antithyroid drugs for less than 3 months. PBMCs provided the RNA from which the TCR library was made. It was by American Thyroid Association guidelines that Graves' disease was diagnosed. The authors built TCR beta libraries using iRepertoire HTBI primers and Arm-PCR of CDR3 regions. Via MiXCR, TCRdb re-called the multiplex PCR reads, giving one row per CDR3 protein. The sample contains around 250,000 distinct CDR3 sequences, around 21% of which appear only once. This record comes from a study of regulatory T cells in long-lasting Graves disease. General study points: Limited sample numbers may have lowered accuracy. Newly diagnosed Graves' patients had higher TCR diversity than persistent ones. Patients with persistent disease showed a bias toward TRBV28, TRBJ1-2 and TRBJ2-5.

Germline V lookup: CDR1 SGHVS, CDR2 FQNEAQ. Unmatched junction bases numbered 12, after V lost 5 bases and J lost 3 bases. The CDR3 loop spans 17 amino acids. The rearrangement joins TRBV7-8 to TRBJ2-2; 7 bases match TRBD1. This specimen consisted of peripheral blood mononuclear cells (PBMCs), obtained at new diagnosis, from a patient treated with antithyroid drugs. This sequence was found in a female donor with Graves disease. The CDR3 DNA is TGTGCCAGCAGCCTCTCCGCCGGGACAGCTTACACCGGGGAGCTGTTTTTT. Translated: CASSLSAGTAYTGELFF.